A selection of T cell receptor beta chains follows, all from one sample in a study of blood T cells in healthy people across ages. TCRdb re-called the 5' RACE reads through MiXCR, storing one row per CDR3 protein. The repertoire includes over a million distinct CDR3 sequences, 45% to 70% of them detected once, and approximately 7% sits in the top ten. Sequencing was performed on blood. These receptors all stem from a man aged 18 to 29 in good health. The CDR3 runs from the conserved cysteine through the conserved F or W. Each record gives: V gene, clone size, D gene, CDR3 length, J gene, CDR3 protein, CDR3 DNA. A D gene is named only where the DNA matches it firmly. Not all rows give a size; the values are once, few, many and, for expanded clones, a class.

v_gene: TRBV6-5
abundance: NA
d_gene: TRBD1
len: 15
j_gene: TRBJ1-1
CDR3aa: CASSYRDRGNTEAFF
CDR3nt: TGTGCCAGCAGTTATCGGGACAGGGGTAACACTGAAGCTTTCTTT

v_gene: TRBV7-8
abundance: NA
d_gene: NA
len: 17
j_gene: TRBJ2-1
CDR3aa: CASSLGGQGGIHGEQFF
CDR3nt: TGTGCCAGCAGCTTAGGAGGTCAGGGAGGAATACACGGTGAGCAGTTCTTC

v_gene: TRBV10-2
abundance: NA
d_gene: NA
len: 15
j_gene: TRBJ2-7
CDR3aa: CASSQLGGGAYEQYF
CDR3nt: TGCGCCAGCAGTCAACTAGGGGGGGGCGCCTACGAGCAGTACTTC

v_gene: TRBV27
abundance: NA
d_gene: NA
len: 13
j_gene: TRBJ1-1
CDR3aa: CASGREGLGEAFF
CDR3nt: TGTGCCAGCGGAAGGGAAGGCCTGGGTGAAGCTTTCTTT

v_gene: TRBV25-1
abundance: NA
d_gene: NA
len: 14
j_gene: TRBJ2-2
CDR3aa: CASSETPGTGELFF
CDR3nt: TGTGCCAGCAGTGAAACCCCGGGGACCGGGGAGCTGTTTTTT

v_gene: TRBV4-3
abundance: NA
d_gene: NA
len: 15
j_gene: TRBJ1-1
CDR3aa: CASAQAAIVNTEAFF
CDR3nt: TGCGCCAGCGCTCAGGCTGCTATAGTGAACACTGAAGCTTTCTTT

v_gene: TRBV4-1
abundance: NA
d_gene: NA
len: 14
j_gene: TRBJ2-5
CDR3aa: CASSQVAGQETQYF
CDR3nt: TGCGCCAGCAGCCAAGTGGCAGGCCAAGAGACCCAGTACTTC

v_gene: TRBV4-2
abundance: few
d_gene: NA
len: 15
j_gene: TRBJ1-2
CDR3aa: CASSQASTANYGYTF
CDR3nt: TGTGCCAGCAGCCAGGCCTCGACGGCTAACTATGGCTACACCTTC

v_gene: TRBV10-2
abundance: once
d_gene: NA
len: 15
j_gene: TRBJ1-2
CDR3aa: CASSESGRGRYGYTF
CDR3nt: TGCGCCAGCAGTGAGTCGGGCAGGGGCCGATATGGCTACACCTTC

v_gene: TRBV12-3/TRBV12-4
abundance: few
d_gene: TRBD2
len: 15
j_gene: TRBJ2-1
CDR3aa: CASSHSGRYGNEQFF
CDR3nt: TGTGCCAGCAGTCATAGCGGGAGGTACGGCAATGAGCAGTTCTTC

v_gene: TRBV4-1
abundance: NA
d_gene: TRBD1
len: 16
j_gene: TRBJ1-1
CDR3aa: CASSLRGRGLNTEAFF
CDR3nt: TGCGCCAGCAGCCTAAGAGGGAGGGGGCTTAACACTGAAGCTTTCTTT

v_gene: TRBV7-2
abundance: NA
d_gene: TRBD2
len: 18
j_gene: TRBJ2-7
CDR3aa: CASSFLGILAGPSYEQYF
CDR3nt: TGTGCCAGCAGCTTCCTAGGAATCCTAGCGGGCCCTTCCTACGAGCAGTACTTC

v_gene: TRBV4-1
abundance: NA
d_gene: NA
len: 15
j_gene: TRBJ1-1
CDR3aa: CASSREGGWDTEAFF
CDR3nt: TGCGCCAGCAGCCGGGAGGGAGGATGGGACACTGAAGCTTTCTTT

v_gene: TRBV7-9
abundance: NA
d_gene: NA
len: 16
j_gene: TRBJ2-1
CDR3aa: CANSLGVGVNYNEQFF
CDR3nt: TGTGCCAACAGCTTAGGTGTGGGGGTAAACTACAATGAGCAGTTCTTC

v_gene: TRBV25-1
abundance: NA
d_gene: NA
len: 17
j_gene: TRBJ2-1
CDR3aa: CASSEGDPNRSYNEQFF
CDR3nt: TGTGCCAGCAGTGAAGGGGACCCCAACCGCTCCTACAATGAGCAGTTCTTC

v_gene: TRBV29-1
abundance: many
d_gene: NA
len: 15
j_gene: TRBJ2-5
CDR3aa: CSVEDWWGGRETQYF
CDR3nt: TGCAGCGTTGAAGATTGGTGGGGGGGCCGTGAGACCCAGTACTTC

v_gene: TRBV2
abundance: NA
d_gene: NA
len: 15
j_gene: TRBJ2-1
CDR3aa: CASSEGQRKDNEQFF
CDR3nt: TGTGCCAGCAGTGAAGGTCAGAGAAAGGACAATGAGCAGTTCTTC

v_gene: TRBV9
abundance: NA
d_gene: TRBD1
len: 17
j_gene: TRBJ1-6
CDR3aa: CASSVATAGGPNSPLHF
CDR3nt: TGTGCCAGCAGCGTAGCTACGGCAGGGGGCCCTAATTCACCCCTCCACTTT

v_gene: TRBV7-9
abundance: few
d_gene: NA
len: 16
j_gene: TRBJ2-7
CDR3aa: CASSLIGSPTGYEQYF
CDR3nt: TGTGCCAGCAGCTTAATCGGCTCCCCGACAGGCTACGAGCAGTACTTC

v_gene: TRBV4-1
abundance: few
d_gene: TRBD2
len: 15
j_gene: TRBJ2-5
CDR3aa: CASSQALAGVETQYF
CDR3nt: TGCGCCAGCAGCCAAGCTCTAGCGGGAGTTGAGACCCAGTACTTC

v_gene: TRBV5-6
abundance: NA
d_gene: TRBD1
len: 15
j_gene: TRBJ2-2
CDR3aa: CASSPTGAGDRELFF
CDR3nt: TGTGCCAGCAGCCCGACAGGGGCTGGGGACCGGGAGCTGTTTTTT

v_gene: TRBV12-3/TRBV12-4
abundance: NA
d_gene: NA
len: 15
j_gene: TRBJ2-3
CDR3aa: CASSPLGSVTDTQYF
CDR3nt: TGTGCCAGCAGTCCCCTCGGTAGCGTCACAGATACGCAGTATTTT

v_gene: TRBV11-2
abundance: NA
d_gene: NA
len: 16
j_gene: TRBJ2-2
CDR3aa: CASSLVGLVNTGELFF
CDR3nt: TGTGCCAGCAGCTTAGTGGGACTCGTGAACACCGGGGAGCTGTTTTTT

v_gene: TRBV20-1
abundance: NA
d_gene: NA
len: 13
j_gene: TRBJ2-7
CDR3aa: CSAPEDTSYEQYF
CDR3nt: TGCAGTGCACCGGAGGACACCTCCTACGAGCAGTACTTC